This note documents a single TCR beta chain sequence. Its matching antigen is unknown. J lost 0 bases, V lost 7 bases, and 10 bases had no gene match. This CDR3 region has 18 residues. Per the germline V gene, CDR1 is SQVTM and CDR2 is ANQGSEA. The sample comes from a study of lymphopenia after photon versus proton radiotherapy. Study results and limitations: Better survival with proton therapy was suggested as possible, not demonstrated. After the lymphocyte nadir, photon-treated repertoires showed oligoclonal expansion, especially of CD8+ Temra cells. Post-nadir TCR diversity decline inversely tracked overall survival among those who died.

The method was immunoSEQ multiplex PCR; TCRdb's version includes in-frame clones alone and lacks a portion of them. This sample carries fewer than 30,000 clones, less than 90% of them seen once, and the ten largest clones take 3% to 4%. The source is a woman aged 50 to 60 with pancreatic cancer. The chain joins TRBV29-1 to TRBJ2-1; 15 positions match TRBD2. The sample here was peripheral blood, taken from a patient treated with photon-based radiotherapy. The CDR3 spells CSGLGLAGGRSSYNEQFF. DNA for the CDR3: TGCAGCGGCCTGGGACTAGCGGGAGGCCGCAGCTCCTACAATGAGCAGTTCTTC.